The clone carrying this T cell receptor (beta chain) was seen a handful of times. Its antigen is not identified. CDR3 length: 14 amino acids. Germline V gene lookup returns CDR1 WSHSY and CDR2 SAAADI. The V gene end was trimmed by 2 bases and the J gene end by 5 bases; junction bases not matched to a gene: 3. This specimen belongs to a study of blood T cells in healthy people across ages. Then a second PCR, running roughly 6 to 11 cycles, was carried out with a sample-barcoded 5' primer and a J-beta primer mix. Each TCR beta cDNA got a 12-nucleotide random molecular identifier. All samples yielded 2.5 million or more CDR3-containing paired-end reads. MiXCR, applied by TCRdb to the 5' RACE reads, yields one record per CDR3 protein. The sample includes some 1 million distinct CDR3 sequences, over 35% of them seen just once. Points from the study as a whole: Older individuals had lower TCR beta diversity per million T cells (the decline was roughly linear). Reliance upon unsorted PBMCs precluded definitive naive versus antigen-experienced comparison.

The genes are TRBV10-2 and TRBJ2-7, with TRBD1 identical over 10 bases. This TCR came from a woman aged 55-70 years in good health. Input material: blood. CDR3 in DNA: TGCGCCAGCAGTGAGCAGGGACAGGGGAACGAGCAGTACTTC. Protein sequence: CASSEQGQGNEQYF.